A selection of T cell receptor beta chains follows, all from one sample in a study of Tregs in tolerant kidney transplant recipients. Some clones are missing from TCRdb's copy, which holds only in-frame ones; the method was immunoSEQ multiplex PCR. The top ten hold under 2.5% of the sample, which has 60,000 to 75,000 clones, 70% to 90% seen once. Sequencing used Tregs from blood, obtained before the transplant. These receptors were obtained from a human donor who received a combined kidney and bone marrow transplant. Both conserved end residues are part of each CDR3. D genes are given only for firm matches.

d_call j_call v_call cdr3_aa cdr3_nt
TRBD2 TRBJ2-1 TRBV5-1 CASSGASGKINEQFF TGCGCCAGCAGCGGAGCTAGCGGGAAAATCAATGAGCAGTTCTTC
. TRBJ2-1 TRBV2 CASREDSRREQFF TGTGCCAGCAGAGAGGACTCGCGCAGGGAGCAGTTCTTC
. TRBJ1-2 TRBV1 CTSSQDRRTPNPKNYGYTF TGCACCAGCAGCCAGGACCGGAGAACACCTAACCCCAAAAACTATGGCTACACCTTC
. TRBJ1-2 TRBV15 CATSNSNYGYTF TGTGCCACCAGCAACTCTAACTATGGCTACACCTTC
TRBD2 TRBJ2-5 TRBV5-6 CASSRGVEETQYF TGTGCCAGCAGCCGGGGGGTAGAAGAGACCCAGTACTTC
. TRBJ2-7 TRBV27 CASSQVGFFRSAGNYEQYF TGTGCCAGCAGCCAAGTTGGTTTCTTCCGGTCAGCAGGAAACTACGAGCAGTACTTC
. TRBJ1-3 TRBV6-1 CASTMSSGNTIYF TGTGCCAGCACGATGTCCTCTGGAAACACCATATATTTT
TRBD2 TRBJ2-1 TRBV10-1 CASSESGLAGVNEQFF TGCGCCAGCAGTGAGTCGGGGCTAGCGGGAGTTAATGAGCAGTTCTTC
. TRBJ1-5 TRBV30 CAWSSRTVLRPNQPQHF TGTGCCTGGAGTTCACGGACAGTCCTTCGACCGAATCAGCCCCAGCATTTT
. TRBJ2-2 TRBV14 CASSQLGEGAGPGELFF TGTGCCAGCAGTCAGCTAGGAGAGGGCGCGGGGCCCGGGGAGCTGTTTTTT
. TRBJ2-3 TRBV5-1 CASSWGRPSTDTQYF TGCGCCAGCAGCTGGGGCAGGCCGAGCACAGATACGCAGTATTTT
TRBD2 TRBJ2-3 TRBV7-6 CASSLPTIAGGSTDTQYF TGTGCCAGCAGCTTACCGACGATAGCGGGAGGGAGCACAGATACGCAGTATTTT
. TRBJ1-5 TRBV18 CASSPTATNQPQHF TGTGCCAGCTCACCGACAGCAACCAATCAGCCCCAGCATTTT
TRBD2 TRBJ2-2 TRBV28 CASEGLAGWLTGELFF TGTGCCAGTGAGGGACTAGCGGGATGGCTAACCGGGGAGCTGTTTTTT
TRBD2 TRBJ2-1 TRBV4-3 CASSQALAVPSNEQFF TGCGCCAGCAGCCAAGCTCTAGCGGTCCCTTCCAATGAGCAGTTCTTC